The 6 T cell receptor beta chains listed next were all sequenced from one sample in a study of shared clonotypes between healthy human individuals (dated by TCRdb to the early 2020s). The receptor library was made with the immunoSEQ multiplex PCR assay. TCRdb re-hosts the immuneACCESS table, in-frame sequences only. Its copies lack some clones; in the studies checked, an unresolved V gene accounts for under half of them, and the cause for the rest is not known. Recorded for this sample are some 1.4 million clones; more than 95% of them occurred a single time. 1.2% of the sample goes to the ten largest clones. The sample was naive CD4+ T cells sorted from blood. This specimen's cell subset or site label, per the study, means: CD45RA+ positively selected. These TCRs come from a man younger than 40 in good health.

The chain is built from TRBV5-1 and TRBJ2-1, with a tentative D call TRBD1 (5 bases). The CDR3 has 13 amino acids. The V end lost 4 bases, the J end lost 10 bases, and 15 bases lay between the germline ends. Germline lookup yields CDR1 SGHRS and CDR2 YFSETQ. This CDR3 reads CASSQLQGIEQFF. The CDR3 DNA reads as TGCGCCAGCAGCCAGCTGCAGGGTATCGAGCAGTTCTTC.

The genes are TRBV6-5 and TRBJ1-5; D may be TRBD1 (5 bases). V lost 0 bases and J 7 bases, leaving 13 bases between the germline ends. The CDR3 spans 15 residues. The germline V gene encodes CDR1 MNHEY and CDR2 SVGAGI. This chain's CDR3 is CASSYSGEGWQPQHF. The DNA for the CDR3 is TGTGCCAGCAGTTACTCAGGGGAAGGTTGGCAGCCCCAGCATTTT.

This chain uses TRBV11-2 with TRBJ2-5; 7 nucleotides agree with TRBD2. The CDR3 contains 13 residues. CDR1 SGHAT and CDR2 FQNNGV come from the germline V gene. Germline trimming cut 4 bases from V and 5 bases from J; bases unmatched to any gene: 4. DNA of the CDR3: TGTGCCAGCAGCTCGGGGGGAGCGGAGACCCAGTACTTC. Translation: CASSSGGAETQYF.

The J gene is TRBJ2-1, the V gene TRBV27; 10 nucleotides agree with TRBD2. This CDR3 is built from 16 residues. V shed 6 bases, J shed 0 bases, and the junction held 5 bases outside the gene matches. The germline V gene has CDR1 MNHEY and CDR2 SMNVEV (reference sequence). CDR3 DNA sequence: TGTGCCAGCAGACGTTCTAGCGGGGGCTCCTACAATGAGCAGTTCTTC. This gives the protein CASRRSSGGSYNEQFF.

The sample holds one count of this clone. Here the CDR3 DNA reads TGTGCCAGCAGCTTGACAGATATCTATGGCTACACCTTC. It is translated as CASSLTDIYGYTF. This rearrangement joins TRBV7-2 to TRBJ1-2; TRBD1 is a possible D gene (5 bases). Trimming cost V 3 bases and J 4 bases, with 9 bases left between them. The CDR3 length is 13 residues. Germline CDR1 SGHTA, CDR2 FQGNSA.

The chain employs TRBV27 and TRBJ1-5; D is perhaps TRBD1 (6 bases). V was pared by 4 bases and J by 7 bases, with 11 bases between. The CDR3 runs 13 residues. CDR1 is MNHEY, CDR2 SMNVEV, per germline (reference sequence). The CDR3 DNA sequence: TGTGCCAGCAGTTACCTACAGGGACAGCCCCAGCATTTT. Amino acid sequence: CASSYLQGQPQHF.